A single sample is the source of the 22 T cell receptor beta chains below, sequenced in a study of brain T cells in children with intractable seizures. Method: immunoSEQ multiplex PCR; TCRdb's copy keeps in-frame clones and lacks some. The sample has tens of thousands of clones; under 95% are singletons. The starting material was peripheral blood, obtained at surgery. Source of these receptors: a girl aged 2-10 years with Rasmussen encephalitis and intractable seizures.

The chain uses TRBV6-5 and TRBJ2-7; D ambiguous. V lost 2 bases and J lost 1, with 6 bases in between. The CDR3 contains 13 residues. Germline CDR1 is MNHEY and CDR2 is SVGAGI. CDR3 bases: TGTGCCAGCAGTTACCTCCATTCCTACGAGCAGTACTTC. Its protein product is CASSYLHSYEQYF.

The rearrangement links TRBV19 to TRBJ2-7; D possibly matches TRBD1 or TRBD2 (6 bases each). The CDR3 runs 15 residues. Germline-derived CDR1 and CDR2 are LNHDA and SQIVND (reference sequence). Trimming took 6 bases from V and 6 from J, leaving 21 bases between them. CDR3 amino acids: CASSRPSGGASEQYF. CDR3 DNA sequence: TGTGCCAGTAGCCGCCCATCCGGGGGCGCATCCGAGCAGTACTTC.

J is TRBJ1-4 and V is TRBV2, with a weak D call TRBD1 (6 bases). The length of the CDR3 is 13 residues. The germline V and J ends were trimmed by 9 bases and 6 bases, with 14 bases remaining between them. Germline-derived CDR1 and CDR2 are SNHLY and FYNNEI. The CDR3 loop reads CASSNYRDEKLFF. CDR3 nucleotide sequence: TGTGCCAGTAGTAACTACAGGGATGAAAAACTGTTTTTT. Variable domain in full (rest from reference TRBV2 and TRBJ1-4): EPEVTQTPSHQVTQMGQEVILRCVPISNHLYFYWYRQILGQKVEFLVSFYNNEISEKSEIFDDQFSVERPDGSNFTLKIRSTKLEDSAMYFCASSNYRDEKLFFGSGTQLSVL.

The chain couples TRBV29-1 to TRBJ2-3; a possible D gene is TRBD1 (5 bases). The CDR3 consists of 16 residues. V was cut by 0 bases and J by 2 bases, with 15 bases left in between. Germline CDR1 reads SQVTM; CDR2 reads ANQGSEA. This CDR3 is CSVEDWAGGHTDTQYF. In DNA, the CDR3 is TGCAGCGTTGAAGATTGGGCTGGCGGACACACAGATACGCAGTATTTT.

The chain links TRBV14 to TRBJ1-6; weak D call: TRBD1 (6 bases). The CDR3 has 20 residues. V lost 2 bases, J lost 7 bases, and 27 bases lay in between. Germline V gives CDR1 SGHDN, CDR2 FVKESK. CDR3: CASSQRARSGRQGRNSPLHF. The CDR3 region has the DNA TGTGCCAGCAGCCAAAGGGCACGCTCAGGGCGGCAGGGGAGAAATTCACCCCTCCACTTT.

The chain carries TRBV6-5 and TRBJ1-1, with D uncertain. The CDR3 extends over 13 amino acids. Germline-derived CDR1 and CDR2 are MNHEY and SVGAGI. The germline V and J ends were trimmed by 2 bases and 2 bases, with 6 bases remaining between them. The CDR3 here is CASSYEYNTEAFF. DNA for the CDR3: TGTGCCAGCAGTTACGAGTATAACACTGAAGCTTTCTTT.

This sequence joins TRBV25-1 and TRBJ2-5; D possibly uses TRBD1 or TRBD2 (7 bases each). This CDR3 region has 16 residues. With 8 bases removed from V and 4 bases from J, the gap between germline ends came to 23 bases. Germline V lookup: CDR1 MGHDK, CDR2 SYGVNS. DNA for the CDR3: TGTGCCAGCGCTCAGGGGGGGAGCGGTCGTGGAGAGACCCAGTACTTC. This codes for CASAQGGSGRGETQYF. Looking up the rest from reference TRBV25-1 and TRBJ2-5 gives the full variable domain: EADIYQTPRYLVIGTGKKITLECSQTMGHDKMYWYQQDPGMELHLIHYSYGVNSTEKGDLSSESTVSRIRTEHFPLTLESARPSHTSQYLCASAQGGSGRGETQYFGPGTRLLVL.

CDR3 nucleotide sequence: TGTGCCAGTAGGGAGCCGGGGCGCACAGATACGCAGTATTTT. Amino acids: CASREPGRTDTQYF. The rearrangement joins TRBV19 to TRBJ2-3, with D tentatively TRBD1 or TRBD2 (5 bases each). V was pared by 6 bases and J by 1 base, with 11 bases between. Germline V CDR1 and CDR2: LNHDA, SQIVND (reference sequence). The CDR3 runs to 14 residues.

The chain joins TRBV10-2 to TRBJ1-2, with 8 bases identical to TRBD1. The CDR3 runs 16 residues. V lost 3 bases, J lost 1 base, and 7 bases stayed unmatched. Germline V gene lookup returns CDR1 WSHSY and CDR2 SAAADI. As DNA, the CDR3 is TGCGCCAGCAGTGATTTAAGGACAGGGAGTAACTATGGCTACACCTTC. Protein: CASSDLRTGSNYGYTF.

This chain connects TRBV27 to TRBJ2-3; 7 bases are a match to TRBD2. The J segment lost 0 bases and the V segment lost 7 bases, leaving 7 bases of the junction unmatched. Germline CDR1 is MNHEY and CDR2 is SMNVEV (reference sequence). This CDR3 is 15 amino acids long. The CDR3 DNA is TGTGCCAGCAAACCCCCGGGAGGCAGCACAGATACGCAGTATTTT. Protein: CASKPPGGSTDTQYF.

The CDR3 sequence is CASSRTKLAGRFNEQFF. CDR3 in DNA: TGTGCCAGCAGCCGCACCAAACTAGCGGGAAGGTTCAATGAGCAGTTCTTC. V usage is TRBV5-8 and J usage is TRBJ2-1; 10 nucleotides line up with TRBD2. Losses at the gene ends were 4 bases for V and 6 bases for J; bases not matched to a gene: 13. CDR3 length: 17 amino acids. Germline assignment: CDR1 SGHTS and CDR2 YDEGEE.

The chain employs TRBV7-9 and TRBJ2-1; 8 bases line up with TRBD2. The CDR3 length is 15 residues. In germline, CDR1 is SEHNR, CDR2 FQNEAQ (reference sequence). The V and J ends lost 4 bases and 3 bases, in that order; junction bases with no gene match: 5. The CDR3 DNA is TGTGCCAGCAGCTACCCGGGGGGGGGCTACAATGAGCAGTTCTTC. Translating gives CASSYPGGGYNEQFF.

This clone was observed a handful of times. V is TRBV7-9 and J is TRBJ2-1; tentatively, D is TRBD2 (6 bases). The CDR3 consists of 16 residues. Trimming cost V 1 base and J 8 bases, with 18 bases left between them. In germline, CDR1 is SEHNR, CDR2 FQNEAQ (reference sequence). The CDR3 region is CASSLGREYLSDEQFF. CDR3 in DNA: TGTGCCAGCAGCTTAGGTCGGGAGTATTTGTCGGATGAGCAGTTCTTC. The full variable domain, with the rest looked up from reference TRBV7-9 and TRBJ2-1, is DTGVSQNPRHKITKRGQNVTFRCDPISEHNRLYWYRQTLGQGPEFLTYFQNEAQLEKSRLLSDRFSAERPKGSFSTLEIQRTEQGDSAMYLCASSLGREYLSDEQFFGPGTRLTVL.

This clone was counted between two and nine times. The rearrangement joins TRBV28 to TRBJ2-2, with TRBD1 identical over 11 bases. The V gene's germline CDR1 is MDHEN and CDR2 SYDVKM. V was clipped by 5 bases and J by 7 bases; unmatched bases: 9. The CDR3 is made up of 16 amino acids. In DNA form, the CDR3 reads TGTGCCAGCAGTCCCCCGGGACAGGGGGGAGTCGGGGAGCTGTTTTTT. It encodes CASSPPGQGGVGELFF.

Sample share makes this clone large. Here the CDR3 reads CASMGTSGAYEQYF. In DNA, the CDR3 is TGTGCCAGCATGGGGACTAGCGGAGCCTACGAGCAGTACTTC. The chain joins TRBV6-5 to TRBJ2-7; 11 bases map to TRBD2. Germline V gives CDR1 MNHEY, CDR2 SVGAGI. This CDR3 has 14 residues. V lost 7 bases and J lost 2; bases outside the gene matches: 4.

The rearrangement joins TRBV30 to TRBJ1-6, with D maybe TRBD1 (5 bases). There are 12 residues in the CDR3. V gave up 3 bases and J gave up 8 bases, with 8 bases separating them. Germline CDR1 reads GTSNPN; CDR2 reads SVGIG (reference sequence). The CDR3 sequence: CAWRGRDSPLHF. For the CDR3, the DNA is TGTGCCTGGAGAGGCAGGGATTCACCCCTCCACTTT.

The chain recombines TRBV5-4 with TRBJ2-1; D ambiguous. The CDR3 is made up of 13 amino acids. Germline V gene lookup returns CDR1 SGHNT and CDR2 YYREEE (reference sequence). Trimming took 4 bases from V and 8 from J, leaving 13 bases between them. The CDR3 DNA reads as TGTGCCAGCAGCATACCCAATGGGGATGAGCAGTTCTTC. This translates into CASSIPNGDEQFF.

The gene calls are TRBV3-1 (or the pseudogene TRBV3-2) and TRBJ2-4; no firm D call. CDR3 length: 14 residues. The V and J ends lost 4 bases and 1 base respectively, with 8 bases between them. CDR1 and CDR2 (germline): LGHDT, YNNKEL (reference sequence). CDR3 DNA sequence: TGTGCCAGCAGCCCCGCTGATGCCAAAAACATTCAGTACTTC. This sequence encodes CASSPADAKNIQYF.

This chain uses TRBV7-9 with TRBJ1-1; D gene unclear. V lost 5 bases and J lost 3, with 10 bases in between. Germline V gene data show CDR1 as SEHNR and CDR2 as FQNEAQ (reference sequence). The CDR3 loop spans 13 amino acids. The CDR3 region is CASSTRRYTEAFF. CDR3 DNA sequence: TGTGCCAGCAGCACTCGGCGGTACACTGAAGCTTTCTTT.

The V call is TRBV25-1, the J call TRBJ1-4; no firm D call. CDR1 is MGHDK, CDR2 SYGVNS, per germline. The CDR3 sequence is 12 residues long. Trimming stripped 4 bases from V and 14 bases from J, with 14 bases between. CDR3 region: CASSGREFGLFF. The CDR3 DNA reads TGTGCCAGCAGTGGCCGGGAATTTGGTCTGTTTTTT. The full variable domain, rest sourced from reference TRBV25-1 and TRBJ1-4, is EADIYQTPRYLVIGTGKKITLECSQTMGHDKMYWYQQDPGMELHLIHYSYGVNSTEKGDLSSESTVSRIRTEHFPLTLESARPSHTSQYLCASSGREFGLFFGSGTQLSVL.

This clone was counted a single time. The V call is TRBV30, the J call TRBJ1-1; 8 nucleotides match TRBD1. CDR1 and CDR2 (germline): GTSNPN, SVGIG (reference sequence). The CDR3 is made up of 12 amino acids. Trimming removed 4 bases from V and 8 bases from J; junction bases left unmatched: 6. The CDR3 coding sequence is TGTGCCTGGACTTTAGGACAGGGCGAAGCTTTCTTT. It codes for CAWTLGQGEAFF.

This clone occurred once. The V call is TRBV27, the J call TRBJ2-1; 12 bases map to TRBD2. The CDR3 totals 16 residues. The germline V gene has CDR1 MNHEY and CDR2 SMNVEV (reference sequence). With V trimmed by 6 bases and J by 9 bases, 12 bases remained unmatched. CDR3 in amino acids: CASSRELAGGPGEQFF. The CDR3 bases are TGTGCCAGCAGCCGAGAGCTAGCGGGAGGGCCGGGTGAGCAGTTCTTC.